These 9 T cell receptor beta chains originate from one sample sequenced in a study of T cell changes during pregnancy in multiple sclerosis. The protocol was immunoSEQ multiplex PCR, while the TCRdb copy is restricted to in-frame clones and leaves out a portion. The data hold about 46,000 clones, with less than 95% observed a single time. The source was CD8+ T cells from peripheral blood mononuclear cells, collected in the second trimester of pregnancy. All receptors come from a female donor with multiple sclerosis, enrolled in a pregnancy study.

V is TRBV6-6 and J is TRBJ1-3, with a weak D call TRBD1 (6 bases). The V gene's germline CDR1 is MNHNY and CDR2 SVGAGI (reference sequence). The CDR3 loop spans 14 amino acids. Trimming pared 2 bases from V and 4 bases from J, leaving 9 bases between. The CDR3 here is CASSYPGTGNTIYF. DNA for the CDR3: TGTGCCAGCAGTTACCCCGGGACAGGAAACACCATATATTTT.

The gene calls are TRBV29-1 and TRBJ1-1; D not resolved. V shed 4 bases and J shed 9 bases, with 9 bases lying between them. CDR1 is SQVTM, CDR2 ANQGSEA, per germline. The CDR3 has 10 residues. DNA of the CDR3: TGCAGCGTTGGCACACCTCAAGCTTTCTTT. The encoded protein is CSVGTPQAFF.

This clone was seen just once. The chain uses TRBV5-6 and TRBJ1-3; D not resolved. V was shortened by 3 bases and J by 4 bases, with 11 bases between the two germline ends. This CDR3 spans 14 amino acids. The V gene's germline CDR1 is SGHDT and CDR2 YYEEEE. The CDR3 sequence: CASSSPGMGNTIYF. CDR3 bases: TGTGCCAGCAGCTCTCCGGGGATGGGAAACACCATATATTTT.

This clone was seen only once. The V gene is TRBV27, the J gene TRBJ1-1, with D tentatively TRBD1 (5 bases). V dropped 5 bases and J dropped 0 bases, with 10 bases sitting between them. Germline loops: CDR1 MNHEY, CDR2 SMNVEV (reference sequence). This CDR3 is built from 14 residues. CDR3 residues: CASSKGLMNTEAFF. The CDR3 DNA follows: TGTGCCAGCAGTAAGGGACTCATGAACACTGAAGCTTTCTTT.

This clone appeared once. The rearrangement uses TRBV7-6 and TRBJ2-2; D uncertain. In germline, CDR1 is SGHVS, CDR2 FNYEAQ. V shed 4 bases and J shed 4 bases, with 10 bases lying between them. The CDR3 has 14 residues. Written as DNA, the CDR3 is TGTGCCAGCAGCTCCCTGAGCTTCACCGGGGAGCTGTTTTTT. This encodes CASSSLSFTGELFF.

The chain uses TRBV2 and TRBJ2-7; 8 positions match TRBD1. CDR3 length: 13 residues. From germline, CDR1 is SNHLY and CDR2 FYNNEI. V dropped 6 bases and J dropped 6; count of bases not matched to a gene: 7. CDR3: CASSATGAPEQYF. CDR3 DNA sequence: TGTGCCAGCAGCGCGACAGGGGCCCCCGAGCAGTACTTC.

V is TRBV25-1 and J is TRBJ1-4; D uncertain. CDR3 length: 16 residues. Germline V lookup: CDR1 MGHDK, CDR2 SYGVNS. Trimming stripped 2 bases from V and 5 bases from J, with 15 bases between. CDR3 loop: CASSETGGEENEKLFF. The DNA of the CDR3 is TGTGCCAGCAGTGAAACCGGCGGGGAAGAAAATGAAAAACTGTTTTTT. Full variable domain (rest looked up from reference TRBV25-1 and TRBJ1-4): EADIYQTPRYLVIGTGKKITLECSQTMGHDKMYWYQQDPGMELHLIHYSYGVNSTEKGDLSSESTVSRIRTEHFPLTLESARPSHTSQYLCASSETGGEENEKLFFGSGTQLSVL.

The V and J genes are TRBV5-4 and TRBJ2-7, with TRBD1 identical over 9 bases. The CDR3 has 15 residues. With V trimmed by 2 bases and J by 5 bases, 8 bases remained unmatched. In germline, CDR1 is SGHNT, CDR2 YYREEE (reference sequence). The CDR3 here is CASSLTGTGFDEQYF. CDR3 nucleotide sequence: TGTGCCAGCAGCTTAACCGGGACAGGGTTCGACGAGCAGTACTTC. Based on the CDR3 plus reference TRBV5-4 and TRBJ2-7, the full variable domain is ETGVTQSPTHLIKTRGQQVTLRCSSQSGHNTVSWYQQALGQGPQFIFQYYREEENGRGNFPPRFSGLQFPNYSSELNVNALELDDSALYLCASSLTGTGFDEQYFGPGTRLTVT.

This chain connects TRBV7-9 to TRBJ2-3; TRBD2 matches at 8 bases. Trimming cost V 5 bases and J 5 bases; bases outside gene matches: 15. This CDR3 spans 17 amino acids. The germline V gene has CDR1 SEHNR and CDR2 FQNEAQ (reference sequence). The CDR3 region is CASSPLLARGVGDTQYF. The CDR3 DNA sequence: TGTGCCAGCAGCCCTCTACTAGCGCGGGGGGTAGGAGATACGCAGTATTTT.